These 10 T cell receptor beta chains originate from one sample sequenced in a study of blood T cells in healthy people across ages. For the second PCR, which ran for roughly 7 to 11 cycles, a sample-barcoded 5' primer and a J-beta primer mix were used. TCRdb analysed the 5' RACE reads with MiXCR anew, one entry per CDR3 protein. The sample includes just under 750,000 distinct CDR3 sequences, 22% of them seen just once. The specimen sequenced was blood. Receptors originate from a man in his 70s in good health.

V gene TRBV14 combines with J gene TRBJ2-2, with TRBD2 matching 14 bases. The CDR3 is 18 amino acids. The J segment lost 0 bases and the V segment lost 4 bases, leaving 4 bases of the junction unmatched. Germline assignment: CDR1 SGHDN and CDR2 FVKESK. In nucleotides, the CDR3 is TGTGCCAGCAGCCCTAGACTAGCGGGAGGGGCGAACACCGGGGAGCTGTTTTTT. It translates to CASSPRLAGGANTGELFF.

This clonotype was counted ten times or more. The rearrangement uses TRBV29-1 and TRBJ2-4; D gene ambiguous. Germline V gene sequence: CDR1 SQVTM, CDR2 ANQGSEA. CDR3 length: 13 amino acids. The V gene lost 7 bases and the J gene lost 1 base, with 11 bases spanning the gap. CDR3 nucleotides: TGCAGCGCCCAGACTCCGGCCAAAAACATTCAGTACTTC. Translating it yields CSAQTPAKNIQYF.

This clonotype was seen only a few times. Written as DNA, the CDR3 is TGTGCCAGCAGCCTAGGGAGCGACCCGACCACAGATACGCAGTATTTT. Its protein product is CASSLGSDPTTDTQYF. The chain links TRBV9 to TRBJ2-3; D is possibly TRBD2 (5 bases). The germline CDR1 and CDR2 sequences are SGDLS and YYNGEE. The length of the CDR3 is 16 residues. The V end lost 4 bases, the J end lost 2 bases, and 17 bases lay between the germline ends.

The V and J genes are TRBV4-1 and TRBJ1-1; TRBD1 might be the D (5 bases). CDR1 is MGHRA and CDR2 is YSYEKL in the germline V gene. V shed 6 bases and J shed 8 bases, with 13 bases lying between them. The CDR3 runs to 12 residues. The CDR3 is CASRGGGAEAFF. The CDR3 DNA is TGCGCCAGCAGGGGAGGAGGGGCGGAAGCTTTCTTT.

The V gene is TRBV11-2, the J gene TRBJ2-1; D is undetermined. The end of the DNA fits TRBJ2-7 better, so the J call may be wrong. There are 14 residues in the CDR3. Germline V gene lookup returns CDR1 SGHAT and CDR2 FQNNGV. The CDR3 nucleotides read TGTGCCAGCACCGAGGTACTCGGACGGTCCGAGCAGTACTTC. Translated: CASTEVLGRSEQYF.

This clonotype was seen a handful of times. The rearrangement links TRBV6-1 to TRBJ2-1, with TRBD2 matching over 11 bases. Losses at the gene ends were 10 bases for V and 3 bases for J; bases not matched to a gene: 8. The V gene's germline CDR1 is MNHNS and CDR2 SASEGT. The CDR3 is made up of 15 amino acids. The CDR3 DNA sequence: TGTGCCATCCTAGCGGGAGGTGCGTACTACAATGAGCAGTTCTTC. Its translation: CAILAGGAYYNEQFF.

The V call is TRBV21-1, the J call TRBJ2-6; TRBD2 is the table's D call, not checked against the DNA. TRBV21-1 is termed a pseudogene. The CDR3 spans 16 residues. CDR3 DNA sequence: TGTGCCAGCAGCAAGTGGGAGGGTCCCCGGGCCAACGTCCTGACTTTC. Translation: CASSKWEGPRANVLTF.

The chain joins TRBV7-7 to TRBJ1-1, with D possibly TRBD1 on 5 matching bases. V lost 5 bases, J lost 7 bases, and 20 bases lay in between. The CDR3 runs to 15 residues. Germline CDR1 is SSHAT and CDR2 is FNYEAQ (reference sequence). The CDR3 sequence: CASSPPGDGGGEAFF. As DNA, the CDR3 is TGTGCCAGCAGCCCACCCGGGGACGGTGGGGGTGAAGCTTTCTTT.

This chain connects TRBV13 to TRBJ2-5; D unresolved. There are 15 residues in the CDR3. CDR1 PRHDT and CDR2 FYEKMQ come from the germline V gene (reference sequence). Trimming stripped 0 bases from V and 1 base from J, with 9 bases between. The CDR3 sequence: CASSLGLGSQETQYF. As DNA, the CDR3 is TGTGCCAGCAGCTTAGGTTTGGGATCCCAAGAGACCCAGTACTTC.

The rearrangement joins TRBV29-1 to TRBJ1-3; the match to TRBD1 covers 8 bases. CDR1 is SQVTM and CDR2 is ANQGSEA in the germline V gene. The J segment lost 4 bases and the V segment lost 2 bases, leaving 4 bases of the junction unmatched. The CDR3 totals 14 residues. For the CDR3, the DNA is TGCAGCGTTGAACCCGGACAGGGCGGAAACACCATATATTTT. The encoded protein is CSVEPGQGGNTIYF.